The sequence of this T cell receptor beta chain was determined in a study of molecular identifiers for immune sequencing clone quantification. Across the whole study: Replicate runs used RNA from roughly 20,000 or 100,000 naive CD8 cells, which was split five ways into aliquots, and four of those aliquots were then sequenced. Findings and caveats of the study: Effector cells had over 98% of their molecules in clones above 20 RNA copies, while naive cells had under 1%. Should identical TCR molecules share a barcode, the sizes of highly expanded clones could be underestimated.

A single record per CDR3 protein comes from TCRdb applying MiXCR to the PCR reads. The sample yields over 35,000 distinct CDR3 sequences, approximately 25% seen once. By share of the sample, this clonotype is medium-sized. Its matching antigen is unknown. Construction of naive CD8 libraries employed about 18,000 to 1,100,000 sorted cells together with 10%, 30% or 50% RNA. The sequenced material came from naive CD8+ T cells from blood, with Jurkat cell RNA spiked in. As to subset: FACS-sorted CD8+CD4-CCR7+CD45RA+ naive T cells. This sequence was found in a human donor in good health. Some libraries in this study had Jurkat cell RNA spiked in.

The CDR3: CASSLRATRPDTQYF. Here the CDR3 DNA reads TGTGCCAGCAGCTTACGAGCCACCCGTCCAGATACGCAGTATTTT. This sequence joins TRBV7-2 and TRBJ2-3; D is ambiguous. The CDR3 runs 15 residues. The V and J ends lost 2 bases and 4 bases respectively, with 13 bases between them. Germline values: CDR1 SGHTA, CDR2 FQGNSA.